This entry features one T cell receptor beta chain sequence. Its antigen is undetermined. Germline loops: CDR1 SNHLY, CDR2 FYNNEI. CDR3 length equals 14 residues. The V end lost 6 bases, the J end lost 7 bases, and 15 bases lay between the germline ends. The data derive from a study of cytomegalovirus exposure and HLA in healthy donors. Study-wide findings and caveats: The finding came from a later analysis; first-cohort TCR clusters tended to co-occur in the 110 or so validation repertoires.

Some clones are missing from TCRdb's copy, which holds only in-frame ones; the method was immunoSEQ multiplex PCR. This table holds 220,000 or so clones, 75% to 90% found once. The chain joins TRBV2 to TRBJ1-4, with a possible D match to TRBD1 (5 bases). Sample: PBMCs. This sequence was found in a woman under 40 in good health and CMV-seropositive. The CDR3 reads CASSPGRGGEKLFF. The CDR3 DNA sequence: TGTGCCAGCAGCCCGGGACGGGGAGGTGAAAAACTGTTTTTT.